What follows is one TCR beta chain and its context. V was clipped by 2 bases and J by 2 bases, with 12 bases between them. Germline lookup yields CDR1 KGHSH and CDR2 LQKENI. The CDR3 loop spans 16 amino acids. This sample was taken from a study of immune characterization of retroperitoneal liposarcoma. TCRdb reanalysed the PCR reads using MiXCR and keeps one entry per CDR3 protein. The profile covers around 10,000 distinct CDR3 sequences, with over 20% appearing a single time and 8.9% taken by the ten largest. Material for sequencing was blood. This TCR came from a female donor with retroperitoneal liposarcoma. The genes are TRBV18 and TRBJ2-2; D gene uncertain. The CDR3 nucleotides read TGTGCCAGCTCACCATCAGTGTTAGGAAACACCGGGGAGCTGTTTTTT. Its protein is CASSPSVLGNTGELFF.